This TCR beta chain was sequenced for a study of T-cell reconstitution after alpha-beta-depleted transplantation in children. CDR3 length equals 15 residues. Trimming removed 8 bases from V and 3 bases from J, with 16 bases in between. Of note for this clonotype: A much larger clone lies a single base off, so this may be a read error. The CDR3 end shows no conserved phenylalanine or tryptophan, and so a read error is likely.

Preparation of the TCRbeta library involved a method that used unique molecular identifiers. From the PCR reads, TCRdb called clonotypes with MiXCR, one entry per CDR3 protein. The table includes about 300,000 distinct CDR3 sequences, around 10% detected once. The rearrangement joins TRBV12-3 or TRBV12-4 to TRBJ2-2; tentatively, D is TRBD1 (5 bases). Sequences were derived from PBMCs, sampled before TCRalphabeta/CD19-depleted stem cell transplant. This TCR derives from a boy under two years old with acute myeloid leukemia, due to receive a stem cell transplant. CDR3 sequence: CASGPSGADTGELFS. The CDR3 DNA follows: TGTGCCAGCGGTCCGAGTGGGGCGGACACCGGGGAGCTGTTTTCT.